This T cell receptor (beta chain) was documented in a study of radiation and T cells in renal cell carcinoma (dated by TCRdb to about 2020). At the level of the whole study: Samples were obtained from a clinical trial, in which 15 Gy stereotactic body radiation therapy was delivered to primary renal cell carcinomas and nephrectomy was performed 4 weeks later. In total, around 53 samples, comprising around 26 tumors and 27 peripheral blood samples, were subjected to TCR beta sequencing. In the approximately 53 samples combined, several million unique CDR3 nucleotide sequences were found, encoding 2,658,974 unique CDR3 amino acid sequences. What the work shows at the level of the full study, not this receptor alone: In blood, the top tumor clonotypes increased from baseline to 2 weeks after radiation and then shrank by 4 weeks, which suggests a temporary expansion of tumor-resident clones. No pretreatment tumor biopsies were available, so the baseline intratumoral presence of clonotypes could not be determined. Changes in the blood repertoire were not tracked past 4 weeks after treatment. With a single-armed trial design, the study had no way to address how radiation dose or scheduling affects the TCR repertoire.

The sample's time point label, in plain terms: blood 2 weeks post-SBRT. According to the study, the label for this sample's treatment or condition signals: 15 Gy SBRT to primary tumor, nephrectomy 4 weeks later. To track tumor-enriched clonotypes, serial peripheral blood was sampled from radiation-treated patients at baseline and at 2 weeks and 4 weeks after SBRT. All patients had renal cell carcinoma with clear cell pathology. Genomic DNA for TCR sequencing was prepared using the QIAamp DNA Blood Mini Kit (Qiagen). The analyses included only samples that passed all quality control checks. The immunoSEQ kit was used, according to the manufacturer's recommendations, to generate TCR beta libraries from genomic DNA. To prepare the libraries, a first multiplex PCR with proprietary primers was run, followed by a second PCR that added unique barcodes, and a bead cleanup was done after each round. A kit-provided positive control reaction and a negative control reaction were included in every sample batch. The final libraries were assessed on an Agilent 4200 TapeStation D1000 ScreenTape, pooled by volume, and quantified by qPCR. An Illumina NextSeq500 fitted with a MidOutput 150-cycle cartridge performed the sequencing, running 156 Read1 cycles and 15 Index1 cycles with the kit's custom primers. The pooled library was loaded at roughly 0.98 pM with a roughly 20% PhiX control spike-in. The original pipeline was this. Vendor-processed data were analyzed in R, with a clonotype defined as all T cells sharing the same CDR3 nucleotide sequence. In the clone abundance analyses, frequencies in each sample were normalized to that sample's 10,000 most abundant clones. Public T cell clones, which averaged fewer than five per sample, were excluded before analysis. A difference in abundance of at least 32-fold between compartments was used to define tumor-enriched and baseline blood-enriched clonotypes. A beta-binomial differential abundance model was used to identify clonotypes that expanded or contracted between blood time points. Tumor-blood repertoire similarity was measured with the Baroni-Urbani and Buser coefficient, and group comparisons used two-tailed Wilcoxon tests in R. The source is immuneACCESS, and TCRdb retained only in-frame sequences with V and J called. Part of the clones is not carried over; for the studies checked, unresolved V genes explain less than half of this, and the remainder is unexplained. The V and J calls and the clone size are those of that table, but D and trimming were determined from the DNA. For this sample the table gives 120,000 or so clones, of which 75% to 85% were detected only once. Approximately 2% of the sample is held by the ten biggest clonotypes.

V and J are trimmed by 1 base and 8 bases, and the gene matches miss 4 bases of the junction. Including cysteine and phenylalanine, the CDR3 has 13 amino acids. Just CDR3 DNA is preserved here, 39 bases in frame from base 1. Per the germline V gene, MGHRA is the CDR1 and YSYEKL is the CDR2. In the case of this clone: Its target antigen remains unknown. No much larger clone is present one base from it, and per-base qualities are unavailable.

The TCR comes from a woman aged 55-69 years with renal cell carcinoma. The rearranged chain carries TRBV4-1 and TRBJ1-1; 7 nucleotides in the junction match TRBD1. The specimen comprised blood, sampled from a patient whose treatment included radiotherapy and nephrectomy. The CDR3 reads CASSQANRGEAFF. The nucleotides read TGCGCCAGCAGCCAAGCCAACAGGGGAGAAGCTTTCTTT.